This TCR beta chain derives from a study of T cell clonotyping in hematopoietic cell transplantation (dated by TCRdb to about 2021). Notes on the research overall: In the study, fewer than 150 blood samples were gathered from 35 to 45 consecutive transplant recipients and their related donors. Recruitment of patients ran from 2015 to early 2017, and follow-up continued until September 2020 or until death. The study at large found these results: Only a small fraction of recipient repertoires overlapped donor repertoires, with over 97% appearing de novo at the given depth. Inverse Simpson Index values from donors and from recipients before transplant predicted broader TCR repertoire diversity after transplant. The sample size was limited, and because cells were not sorted, the contributions of CD4 and CD8 repertoires could not be separated. After transplant, TCR diversity in recipients dropped, and pathologically expanded clonotypes climbed progressively between day 30 and day 180.

TCR beta CDR3 regions were amplified from genomic DNA with the immunoSEQ assay, a bias-controlled multiplex PCR using V- and J-specific primers. In a second PCR step, the CDR3 amplicons were tagged with a proprietary barcode plus Illumina adapter sequences. CDR3 libraries were sequenced on an Illumina MiSeq instrument. The published analysis was carried out like this. immunoSEQ Analyzer 3.0 was used for export and quality control, with R Bioconductor and Immunarch used for downstream analyses. Only productive rearrangements within the normalized downsampled data set were used in the calculation of repertoire metrics. Clonotypes larger than 5 templates in the normalized cohort were defined as pathologically expanded. The Inverse Simpson Index was used to measure repertoire diversity. To capture all clonotypes, the CMV-specificity analyses were run on the non-normalized data set. TCRdb's version of the immuneACCESS table is confined to in-frame rearrangements and falls short of the full clone set. An unresolved V gene accounts for under half of the shortfall where checked; the remainder is of unknown origin. From that table come the V and J calls and clone size; the DNA was used to work out D and trimming. This sample lists 30,000 to 45,000 clones; approximately 88% were detected once. Under 2% of the sample belongs to the ten largest clones.

Inclusive of the bounding cysteine and phenylalanine, the CDR3 is 8 residues long. Solely the CDR3 DNA is kept, with 24 bases framed from the first base. The CDR1 and CDR2 encoded by the germline V gene (reference sequence) are LNHDA and SQIVND. As to this clone: Its antigen is still unknown. A junction boundary mismatches the germline segment, possibly from a read error.

For TCR beta sequencing, blood samples came from the related transplant donors. Nuclei Lysis Solution was used to extract genomic DNA from fresh or cryopreserved unfractionated peripheral blood mononuclear cells. The rearrangement joined TRBV19 to TRBJ1-1, with the D gene not clear enough to name. The TCR was taken from a woman in her thirties or forties in good health. Some clones in this sample may be carry-over from other donors' samples. Specimen: peripheral blood mononuclear cells. The DNA is as follows: TGTGCCAGTAGTGGAGGAAGCTTT. Translated, it reads CASSGGSF.